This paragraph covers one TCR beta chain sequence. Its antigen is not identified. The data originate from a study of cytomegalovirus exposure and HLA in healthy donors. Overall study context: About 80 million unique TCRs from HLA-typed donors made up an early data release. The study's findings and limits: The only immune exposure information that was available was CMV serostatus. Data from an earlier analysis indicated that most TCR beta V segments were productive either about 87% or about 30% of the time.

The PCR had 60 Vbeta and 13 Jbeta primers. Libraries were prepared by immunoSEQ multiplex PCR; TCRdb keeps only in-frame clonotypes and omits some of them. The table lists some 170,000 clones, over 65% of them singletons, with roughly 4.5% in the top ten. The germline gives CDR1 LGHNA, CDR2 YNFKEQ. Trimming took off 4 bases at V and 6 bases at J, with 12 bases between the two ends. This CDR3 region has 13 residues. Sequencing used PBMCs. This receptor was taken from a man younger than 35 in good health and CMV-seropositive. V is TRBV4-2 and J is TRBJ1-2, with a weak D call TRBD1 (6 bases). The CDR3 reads CASSREGGNGYTF. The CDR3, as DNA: TGTGCCAGCAGCCGGGAGGGGGGCAATGGCTACACCTTC.